These 2 T cell receptor beta chains were sequenced from one sample in a study of T-cell reconstitution after alpha-beta-depleted transplantation in children. Unique molecular identifiers were incorporated into the prepared TCRbeta library. TCRdb itself ran the PCR reads through MiXCR, one entry per CDR3 protein. The sample lists approximately 20,000 distinct CDR3 sequences, about an eighth occurring once. Sample: PBMCs, mostly from graft donor cells, taken 60 days after TCRalphabeta/CD19-depleted stem cell transplant. The receptors shown here come from a female patient aged 2 to 10 who had a stem cell transplant for congenital amegakaryocytic thrombocytopenia, so the T cells may come from the graft donor.

This clonotype was seen repeatedly, ten times or more. This chain connects TRBV29-1 to TRBJ2-1; D possibly corresponds to TRBD1 (6 bases). This CDR3 is 14 amino acids long. Deletions cut 3 bases from V and 3 bases from J, with 12 bases between. CDR1 and CDR2 from the germline V gene are SQVTM and ANQGSEA. The CDR3 region is CSVEEQGFYNEQFF. Written as DNA, the CDR3 is TGCAGCGTTGAGGAACAGGGATTCTACAATGAGCAGTTCTTC.

This clonotype was recorded at least ten times. V usage is TRBV5-4 and J usage is TRBJ1-4; D unresolved. Per the germline V gene, CDR1 is SGHNT and CDR2 is YYREEE (reference sequence). V was shortened by 4 bases and J by 4 bases, with 2 bases between the two germline ends. The CDR3 is made up of 11 amino acids. The DNA for the CDR3 is TGTGCCAGCAGCAATAATGAAAAACTGTTTTTT. This encodes CASSNNEKLFF.